This T cell receptor beta chain was retrieved from a study of T cell responses to AZD1222 COVID-19 vaccine. About the research overall: Analyses pooled second doses at about 4 or about 12 weeks.

Clones were read by immunoSEQ multiplex PCR, and TCRdb kept only the in-frame ones, dropping some. The repertoire includes approximately 110,000 clones, 92% of them detected once, and about 1.2% sits in the top ten. Trimming at V came to 7 bases and at J to 2 bases, leaving 3 bases not matched to a gene. Germline loops: CDR1 SQVTM, CDR2 ANQGSEA. There are 13 residues in the CDR3. The sequence came from an adult in good health. The chain uses TRBV29-1 and TRBJ2-2; TRBD1 matches at 8 bases. The input for sequencing was peripheral blood, taken on day 0 of AZD1222 vaccination. The CDR3 coding sequence is TGCAGCGCAGACAGGGGTAACACCGGGGAGCTGTTTTTT. Translation gives CSADRGNTGELFF.